This T cell receptor beta chain was captured by sequencing in a study of early T cells in non-severe SARS-CoV-2 infection. Study in general: Sequencing used unsorted whole-blood bulk RNA, so chains lack pairing. Study-level points and caveats: Matching results from VDJdb favored anti-spike CD8 responses, leaving private and CD4 specificities undetected.

As for this clonotype: Its specificity is unknown.

The CDR3 runs 15 residues. Germline V lookup: CDR1 SGHAT, CDR2 FQNNGV. Trimming at V came to 8 bases and at J to 2 bases, leaving 11 bases not matched to a gene. TCRdb independently ran MiXCR on the 5' RACE reads; one entry per CDR3 protein. Of 25,000 to 35,000 distinct CDR3 sequences listed, 5% to 6.5% were seen once; the top ten hold 34%. The clonotype originates from an adult who was a healthcare worker with PCR-confirmed SARS-CoV-2 infection or an uninfected control (not recorded which). Sequencing was performed on whole blood, taken at baseline. This chain connects TRBV11-2 to TRBJ2-7; 8 bases fit TRBD1. The CDR3 DNA is TGTGCCAGCCGCAACAGGGGGGCGTCCACCTACGAGCAGTACTTC. Its protein product is CASRNRGASTYEQYF. Full variable domain (rest looked up from reference TRBV11-2 and TRBJ2-7): EAGVAQSPRYKIIEKRQSVAFWCNPISGHATLYWYQQILGQGPKLLIQFQNNGVVDDSQLPKDRFSAERLKGVDSTLKIQPAKLEDSAVYLCASRNRGASTYEQYFGPGTRLTVT.